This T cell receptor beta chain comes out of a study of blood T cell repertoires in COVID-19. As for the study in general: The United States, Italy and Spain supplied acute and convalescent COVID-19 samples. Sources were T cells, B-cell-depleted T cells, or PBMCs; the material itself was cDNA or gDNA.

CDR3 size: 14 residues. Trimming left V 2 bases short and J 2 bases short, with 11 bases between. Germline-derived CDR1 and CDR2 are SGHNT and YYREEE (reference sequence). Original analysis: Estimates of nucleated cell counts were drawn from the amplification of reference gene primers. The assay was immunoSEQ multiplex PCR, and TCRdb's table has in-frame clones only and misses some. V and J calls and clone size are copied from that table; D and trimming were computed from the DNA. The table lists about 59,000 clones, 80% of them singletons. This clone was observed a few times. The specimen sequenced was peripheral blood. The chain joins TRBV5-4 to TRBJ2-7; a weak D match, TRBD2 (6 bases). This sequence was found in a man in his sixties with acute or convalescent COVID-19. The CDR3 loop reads CASSFYGGTYEQYF. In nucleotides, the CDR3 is TGTGCCAGCAGCTTTTACGGGGGAACCTACGAGCAGTACTTC. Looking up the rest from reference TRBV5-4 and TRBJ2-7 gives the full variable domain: ETGVTQSPTHLIKTRGQQVTLRCSSQSGHNTVSWYQQALGQGPQFIFQYYREEENGRGNFPPRFSGLQFPNYSSELNVNALELDDSALYLCASSFYGGTYEQYFGPGTRLTVT.